Following are 23 T cell receptor beta chains from one sample sequenced in a study of human T cells and chemical hapten exposure. Via MiXCR, TCRdb re-called the RACE reads, giving one row per CDR3 protein. Of tens of thousands of distinct CDR3 sequences in the sample, about 10% were seen once. Time point reported: patch test 1, 2 weeks after DPC sensitization. Treatment specified: therapeutic diphenylcyclopropenone sensitization with weekly scalp DPC. Sample: whole blood, taken in connection with sensitization to the hapten diphenylcyclopropenone (DPC). These receptors originate from a woman aged 45-59 years with alopecia areata. Some clones in this sample may be carry-over from other donors' samples.

This clonotype was counted many times. In DNA, the CDR3 is TGCGCCAGCAGCCAATTGGGTACTAGCGGGGGGGTCTGGGAGCAGTTCTTC. This encodes CASSQLGTSGGVWEQFF. The genes are TRBV4-3 and TRBJ2-1, with TRBD2 matching 13 bases. Germline-derived CDR1 and CDR2 are LGHNA and YSLEER. The CDR3 runs 17 residues. V shed 2 bases, J shed 10 bases, and the junction held 11 bases outside the gene matches.

In this sample, this clonotype turned up many times. The chain recombines TRBV28 with TRBJ1-1; the D gene is possibly TRBD1 (5 bases). In germline, CDR1 is MDHEN, CDR2 SYDVKM. CDR3 length: 13 amino acids. V was pared by 6 bases and J by 1 base, with 9 bases between. CDR3 sequence reads: CASRVQGNTEAFF. The DNA for the CDR3 is TGTGCCAGCAGGGTTCAGGGGAACACTGAAGCTTTCTTT.

In its sample, this clonotype was seen a few times. The J gene is TRBJ1-2, the V gene TRBV5-1; 10 nucleotides agree with TRBD1. The V gene end was trimmed by 4 bases and the J gene end by 5 bases; junction bases not matched to a gene: 8. Per the germline V gene, CDR1 is SGHRS and CDR2 is YFSETQ. The CDR3 contains 15 residues. The CDR3 protein is CASSALTGGIYGYTF. CDR3 nucleotide sequence: TGCGCCAGCAGCGCCCTGACAGGGGGCATATATGGCTACACCTTC.

The chain joins TRBV5-1 to TRBJ2-3; D is unresolved. Germline CDR1 and CDR2: SGHRS and YFSETQ. The CDR3 length is 14 residues. V was trimmed by 4 bases and J by 0 bases, leaving 9 bases between them. The CDR3 here is CASSEGHSTDTQYF. CDR3 DNA: TGCGCCAGCAGCGAAGGCCATAGCACAGATACGCAGTATTTT.

This clonotype has a count of ten or more. The chain employs TRBV28 and TRBJ1-5, with TRBD1 identical over 9 bases. The CDR3 has 15 amino acids. V dropped 4 bases and J dropped 6; count of bases not matched to a gene: 7. The germline gives CDR1 MDHEN, CDR2 SYDVKM. DNA for the CDR3: TGTGCCAGCAGTTCCCACAGGGGGCGGATTCAGCCCCAGCATTTT. Encoded protein: CASSSHRGRIQPQHF.

This clonotype occurred many times. The V gene is TRBV19, the J gene TRBJ2-1; 10 positions agree with TRBD1. CDR3 length: 16 residues. V lost 5 bases to trimming and J lost 4 bases; unmatched junction nucleotides: 8. Per germline, CDR1 LNHDA and CDR2 SQIVND (reference sequence). The CDR3: CASSAGRTGGYNEQFF. The CDR3 DNA is TGTGCCAGTAGTGCCGGGCGGACAGGGGGTTACAATGAGCAGTTCTTC.

Many counts were recorded for this clonotype. V gene TRBV28 combines with J gene TRBJ1-2; D is ambiguous. The V gene lost 8 bases and the J gene lost 2 bases, with 18 bases spanning the gap. The CDR3 consists of 15 residues. The germline gives CDR1 MDHEN, CDR2 SYDVKM. The CDR3: CASQSVGGRNYGYTF. DNA for the CDR3: TGTGCCAGCCAGAGCGTGGGCGGGAGGAACTATGGCTACACCTTC.

This chain links TRBV5-4 with TRBJ2-1; the match to TRBD2 covers 11 bases. Germline V gene lookup returns CDR1 SGHNT and CDR2 YYREEE (reference sequence). CDR3 size: 15 residues. With V trimmed by 10 bases and J by 6 bases, 12 bases remained unmatched. Here the CDR3 DNA reads TGTGCCGTTCGGGAGGGCCTAGCGGGGGGCAATGAGCAGTTCTTC. This codes for CAVREGLAGGNEQFF.

This clonotype came up once. The chain joins TRBV11-2 to TRBJ2-5; D remains ambiguous. Germline V gene data show CDR1 as SGHAT and CDR2 as FQNNGV. The CDR3 consists of 16 residues. Trimming removed 5 bases from V and 2 bases from J, with 18 bases in between. CDR3 DNA sequence: TGTGCCAGCAGCCCAAGGCTAGTTAGGCCACAAGAGACCCAGTACTTC. Residues: CASSPRLVRPQETQYF.

This clonotype was seen ten or more times. The J gene is TRBJ1-1, the V gene TRBV7-6; TRBD1 is a possible D gene (6 bases). V was cut by 0 bases and J by 0 bases, with 8 bases left in between. Germline CDR1 and CDR2: SGHVS and FNYEAQ. CDR3 size: 15 residues. CDR3 sequence reads: CASSLAAGVNTEAFF. In DNA form, the CDR3 reads TGTGCCAGCAGCTTAGCGGCAGGGGTGAACACTGAAGCTTTCTTT.

This clonotype was observed at least ten times. This chain links TRBV6-2 or TRBV6-3 with TRBJ1-5; D ambiguous. V lost 2 bases to trimming and J lost 2 bases, with 13 bases between them. The length of the CDR3 is 16 residues. CDR1 and CDR2 from the germline V gene are MNHEY and SVGEGT. The CDR3 DNA reads TGTGCCAGCAGTTACGGAGGACCGCGGGGCAATCAGCCCCAGCATTTT. Translating it yields CASSYGGPRGNQPQHF.

This sequence joins TRBV7-9 and TRBJ1-3; D uncertain. Germline V gene sequence: CDR1 SEHNR, CDR2 FQNEAQ (reference sequence). Between the trimmed V and J ends, which lost 2 bases and 0 bases, there was a span of 5 bases. The CDR3 sequence is 14 residues long. The CDR3 DNA sequence: TGTGCCAGCAGCTTAACAGTCTCTGGAAACACCATATATTTT. Translation gives CASSLTVSGNTIYF. Full variable domain (outside the CDR3, taken from reference TRBV7-9 and TRBJ1-3): DTGVSQNPRHKITKRGQNVTFRCDPISEHNRLYWYRQTLGQGPEFLTYFQNEAQLEKSRLLSDRFSAERPKGSFSTLEIQRTEQGDSAMYLCASSLTVSGNTIYFGEGSWLTVV.

Only a few counts were recorded for this clonotype. CDR3: CASSFKVHPRTF. CDR3 bases: TGTGCCAGCAGTTTCAAGGTCCACCCTCGAACCTTC. This rearrangement joins TRBV28 to TRBJ1-2, with D hard to call. Trimming removed 3 bases at V and 14 bases at J, with 16 bases between. CDR3 length: 12 residues. CDR1 and CDR2 from the germline V gene are MDHEN and SYDVKM.

This clonotype was seen at least ten times. The rearrangement joins TRBV7-6 to TRBJ2-1; D remains ambiguous. Germline V gives CDR1 SGHVS, CDR2 FNYEAQ. The CDR3 covers 15 residues. V lost 2 bases and J 5 bases, leaving 13 bases between the germline ends. This CDR3 is CASSLKFLAHNEQFF. The CDR3, as DNA: TGTGCCAGCAGCTTAAAGTTCCTCGCGCACAATGAGCAGTTCTTC.

This clonotype appeared many times. The V and J genes are TRBV3-1 and TRBJ2-7; D ambiguous. V shed 1 base and J shed 7 bases, with 11 bases lying between them. The CDR3 loop spans 13 amino acids. Germline V gives CDR1 LGHDT, CDR2 YNNKEL (reference sequence). CDR3 nucleotides: TGTGCCAGCAGCCAAGGTTCACTCCGGGAGCAGTACTTC. Translation: CASSQGSLREQYF.

This clonotype came up a few times. The chain employs TRBV2 and TRBJ2-1; TRBD2 matches at 13 bases. Trimming at V came to 6 bases and at J to 0 bases, leaving 14 bases not matched to a gene. CDR3 length equals 20 residues. Germline CDR1 and CDR2: SNHLY and FYNNEI. This CDR3 reads CASSPSPLAGGLSSYNEQFF. For the CDR3, the DNA is TGTGCCAGCAGCCCGTCCCCACTAGCGGGGGGGCTAAGCTCCTACAATGAGCAGTTCTTC.

The V and J genes are TRBV7-2 and TRBJ2-3; possible D gene TRBD1, 6 bases. There are 16 residues in the CDR3. The V end lost 2 bases, the J end lost 1 base, and 13 bases lay between the germline ends. Germline lookup yields CDR1 SGHTA and CDR2 FQGNSA. DNA of the CDR3: TGTGCCAGCAGCTTAACAGGGAACGGTGGCACAGATACGCAGTATTTT. Residues: CASSLTGNGGTDTQYF.

This clonotype has a count of ten or more. The chain recombines TRBV5-4 with TRBJ2-1; TRBD1 agrees at 9 bases. Germline assignment: CDR1 SGHNT and CDR2 YYREEE (reference sequence). This CDR3 is built from 16 residues. J gave up 3 bases and V 0 bases, and 4 bases lay outside the gene matches. CDR3 amino acids: CASSLAPGQGYNEQFF. The CDR3 DNA reads as TGTGCCAGCAGCTTGGCCCCGGGACAGGGCTACAATGAGCAGTTCTTC.

The table lists this clonotype with many counts. The chain has TRBV3-1 and TRBJ1-2; 7 bases align to TRBD1. With V trimmed by 2 bases and J by 4 bases, 7 bases remained unmatched. Germline lookup yields CDR1 LGHDT and CDR2 YNNKEL (reference sequence). The CDR3 totals 15 residues. The CDR3 region is CASSQLGGAGYGYTF. For the CDR3, the DNA is TGTGCCAGCAGCCAATTAGGGGGCGCGGGCTATGGCTACACCTTC.

There are a few counts of this clonotype. For the CDR3, the DNA is TGCAGTGCTAGAGGACAGGGGAACTATGGCTACACCTTC. This translates into CSARGQGNYGYTF. V and J are TRBV20-1 and TRBJ1-2; 8 bases line up with TRBD1. J lost 2 bases, V lost 1 base, and 0 bases had no gene match. CDR1 is DFQATT, CDR2 SNEGSKA, per germline (reference sequence). This CDR3 is 13 amino acids long.

In this sample, this clonotype turned up a few times. The chain is built from TRBV12-3 or TRBV12-4 and TRBJ1-6, with TRBD1 matching 7 bases. CDR3 size: 14 residues. V shed 6 bases and J 9 bases; nucleotides not matched to a gene: 8. The CDR3 DNA follows: TGTGCCAGCAGCACGACAGGGATTCCTTCACCCCTCCACTTT. It yields the protein CASSTTGIPSPLHF.

This clonotype was found many times. This chain links TRBV6-5 with TRBJ1-2, with 12 bases fitting TRBD1. This CDR3 spans 15 amino acids. Trimming cost V 4 bases and J 7 bases; bases outside gene matches: 7. Germline CDR1 reads MNHEY; CDR2 reads SVGAGI. The CDR3: CASSSTGTGGFGYTF. CDR3 in DNA: TGTGCCAGCAGTTCCACCGGGACAGGGGGCTTTGGCTACACCTTC.

The V gene is TRBV3-1, the J gene TRBJ2-7, with 8 bases that match TRBD2. The CDR3 is 14 residues long. Losses at the gene ends were 5 bases for V and 4 bases for J; bases not matched to a gene: 7. Looked up from germline, CDR1 is LGHDT and CDR2 is YNNKEL (reference sequence). In DNA form, the CDR3 reads TGTGCCAGCAGCTACAGCGGGAGCTGGTACGAGCAGTACTTC. This sequence encodes CASSYSGSWYEQYF.